This TCR beta chain is from a study of cytomegalovirus exposure and HLA in healthy donors. Overall study findings and caveats: The study put 150 or so TCR beta chains on its list as cytomegalovirus-associated. Other equally common chains were less clonally expanded than HLA-associated TCR beta chains, a later analysis showed. In an earlier analysis, most TCR beta V segments were productive about 90% or about 30% of the time.

PCR was performed using 60 Vbeta and 13 Jbeta primers. The data were produced by immunoSEQ multiplex PCR, yet TCRdb's version contains in-frame clones alone and is incomplete. Among 200,000 or so clones, approximately 78% were seen once, and the ten largest hold around 6%. Comments on this clone: What it binds is unknown.

All the people who gave samples were healthy bone marrow donors. The germline V and J ends were trimmed by 2 bases and 8 bases, with 10 bases remaining between them. This CDR3 region has 13 residues. Germline V CDR1 and CDR2: WNHNN, SYGVQD (reference sequence). Material for sequencing was PBMCs. The sequence came from a woman aged 50 to 60 in good health and CMV-seropositive. This chain uses TRBV10-1 with TRBJ2-1, with a possible D match to TRBD1 (6 bases). CDR3 coding DNA: TGCGCCAGCAGTGAGGCAGGGGTCGATGAGCAGTTCTTC. It is translated as CASSEAGVDEQFF.